A selection of T cell receptor beta chains follows, all from one sample in a study of shared clonotypes between healthy human individuals. The repertoire was sequenced with immunoSEQ multiplex PCR; TCRdb's copy has only in-frame clones and lacks some. The table includes roughly 500,000 clones, 70% to 85% detected once. Sample: PBMCs. These TCRs come from a woman in her forties in good health. Some clones in this sample may be carry-over from other donors' samples. Both conserved end residues are part of each CDR3. Fields, in order: V gene, J gene, D gene, clone size, CDR3 DNA, CDR3 protein. D genes are given only for firm matches. Part of the rows lack a size; the others show once, few, many or a class for expanded clones.

>TRBV2|TRBJ1-3|.|.
TGTGCCAGCAGTGCAACAGATGCCTCTGGAAACACCATATATTTT
CASSATDASGNTIYF
>TRBV2|TRBJ2-1|TRBD1|.
TGTGCCAGCAGGGGACAGGGGGTCCTCGATGAGCAGTTCTTC
CASRGQGVLDEQFF
>TRBV2|TRBJ2-7|TRBD1|.
TGTGCCAGCAGTGAGAGAACAGGGGGCGAGCAGTACTTC
CASSERTGGEQYF
>TRBV9|TRBJ2-3|.|.
TGTGCCAGCAGCGTAGCTGTGGCGGCAGATACGCAGTATTTT
CASSVAVAADTQYF
>TRBV30|TRBJ2-7|TRBD2|once
TGTGCCTGGAGTGGCATGGGGATTAGCGGGATGTTCTACGAGCAGTACTTC
CAWSGMGISGMFYEQYF
>TRBV7-3|TRBJ2-3|.|.
TGTGCCAGCAGCTGGGCAGGGGGCACAGATACGCAGTATTTT
CASSWAGGTDTQYF
>TRBV27|TRBJ2-5|.|.
TGTGCCAGCAGTAGGAGCTACGATAAGCCCAAGGAGACCCAGTACTTC
CASSRSYDKPKETQYF
>TRBV11-2|TRBJ2-1|.|.
TGTGCCAGCAGCTCGAGTCGACGGGACTACAATGAGCAGTTCTTC
CASSSSRRDYNEQFF
>TRBV5-1|TRBJ1-4|.|.
TGCGCCAGCAGCTTGATGGGGATCGATGAAAAACTGTTTTTT
CASSLMGIDEKLFF
>TRBV4-3|TRBJ2-7|.|once
TGCGCCAGCAGCCCGGGACGGCTCTACGAGCAGTACTTC
CASSPGRLYEQYF
>TRBV30|TRBJ2-6|TRBD2|.
TGTGCCTGGGCGGGGGACTCTGGGGCCAACGTCCTGACTTTC
CAWAGDSGANVLTF
>TRBV7-9|TRBJ2-2|.|.
TGTGCCAGCAGCTCAGGGTCGACAGCCGGGGAGCTGTTTTTT
CASSSGSTAGELFF
>TRBV6-1|TRBJ1-1|.|.
TGTGCCAGCACCCATGGAAAGTCAGGATCTCCTGAAGCTTTCTTT
CASTHGKSGSPEAFF
>TRBV11-2|TRBJ2-3|.|.
TGTGCCAGCAGCTTTTCAGGGTCAGATACGCAGTATTTT
CASSFSGSDTQYF
>TRBV28|TRBJ2-1|.|few
TGTGCCAGCAGCGGCGGGGCCCGAGGTGAGCAGTTCTTC
CASSGGARGEQFF
>TRBV4-2|TRBJ1-1|TRBD1|.
TGTGCCAGCAGCTTGGGACAGGGAGGGCCTGAAGCTTTCTTT
CASSLGQGGPEAFF
>TRBV30|TRBJ1-2|TRBD1|few
TGTGCCTGGAGTAGGACAGGGCATGGCTACACCTTC
CAWSRTGHGYTF
>TRBV19|TRBJ1-2|.|.
TGTGCCAGTAGTCTCTCTCGACGGGCTCGAGTTTCGAGCGGCTACACCTTC
CASSLSRRARVSSGYTF
>TRBV21-1|TRBJ1-5|.|once
.
CASSKVGQGARGGCGYSNQPQHF
>TRBV19|TRBJ2-7|.|.
TGTGCCAGTAGTCCCCGAAACGGGGCCGGGGGCGAGCAGTACTTC
CASSPRNGAGGEQYF
>TRBV7-2|TRBJ2-3|.|.
TGTGCCAGCAGCTTAACAGGGCTGGGGTCAGATACGCAGTATTTT
CASSLTGLGSDTQYF
>TRBV29-1|TRBJ2-7|TRBD1|once
TGCAGCGTTGAAATGGGACAGTCAACCTACGAGCAGTACTTC
CSVEMGQSTYEQYF
>TRBV30|TRBJ2-7|.|many
TGTGCCTGGAGTAGGAGGGGGGACGAGCAGTACTTC
CAWSRRGDEQYF
>TRBV15|TRBJ2-7|.|.
TGTGCCACCAGCAGAGATCTGGCCGACTACGAGCAGTACTTC
CATSRDLADYEQYF